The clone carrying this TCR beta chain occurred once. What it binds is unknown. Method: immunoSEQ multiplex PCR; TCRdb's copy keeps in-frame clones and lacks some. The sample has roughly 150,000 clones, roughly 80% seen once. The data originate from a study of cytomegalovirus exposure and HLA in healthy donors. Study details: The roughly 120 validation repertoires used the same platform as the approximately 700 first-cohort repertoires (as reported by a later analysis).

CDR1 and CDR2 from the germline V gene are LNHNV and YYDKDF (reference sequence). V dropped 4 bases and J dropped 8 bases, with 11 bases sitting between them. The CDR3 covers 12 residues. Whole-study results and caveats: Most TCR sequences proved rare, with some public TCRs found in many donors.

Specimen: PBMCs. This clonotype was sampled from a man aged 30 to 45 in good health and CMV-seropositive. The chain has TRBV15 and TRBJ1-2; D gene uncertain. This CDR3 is CATSKTTRGYTF. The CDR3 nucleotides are TGTGCCACCAGCAAGACTACCAGGGGCTACACCTTC.